This T cell receptor beta chain is drawn from a study of blood T cell repertoires in COVID-19. Sequencing was performed with immunoSEQ multiplex PCR; in TCRdb, only in-frame clones are kept and a portion is missing. This sample has 280,000 or so clones, with 85% to 90% found just once. Source material: peripheral blood. The sequence was collected from a human donor in a cohort sampled during active COVID-19.

The DNA of the CDR3 is TGTGCCAGCAGCTTAGATGGAGCCACCGGGGAGCTGTTTTTT. Its translation is CASSLDGATGELFF. The chain uses TRBV7-9 and TRBJ2-2; D is ambiguous. Per the germline V gene, CDR1 is SEHNR and CDR2 is FQNEAQ (reference sequence). Trimming pared 1 base from V and 4 bases from J, leaving 7 bases between. The CDR3 is 14 amino acids.